This TCR beta chain is drawn from a study of blood T cell repertoires in COVID-19. Study-level background: Nucleic acid was either cDNA or gDNA, and it came from T cells, B-cell-depleted T cells, or PBMCs.

Trimming stripped 2 bases from V and 9 bases from J, with 23 bases between. Germline V gives CDR1 MDHEN, CDR2 SYDVKM. This CDR3 spans 18 amino acids. Profiling relied on immunoSEQ multiplex PCR, and the TCRdb table lists in-frame clones only, not all of them. This table has 250,000 or so clones, 80% to 90% appearing once. Recruitment covered fewer than 25 US areas and drew participants whose ages spanned about 18 to 90 years. Input material: PBMCs or T cells enriched from blood (not recorded which). This chain connects TRBV28 to TRBJ1-6, with TRBD1 as a possible D gene (6 bases). The receptor was derived from a woman aged 40 to 50 who had been exposed to COVID-19. CDR3 sequence: CASSLLISTAEGGSPLHF. The CDR3 coding sequence is TGTGCCAGCAGTTTACTAATATCGACAGCCGAAGGGGGTTCACCCCTCCACTTT. Full variable domain (rest looked up from reference TRBV28 and TRBJ1-6): DVKVTQSSRYLVKRTGEKVFLECVQDMDHENMFWYRQDPGLGLRLIYFSYDVKMKEKGDIPEGYSVSREKKERFSLILESASTNQTSMYLCASSLLISTAEGGSPLHFGNGTRLTVT.